This section outlines one T cell receptor (beta chain) sequence together with its context. Researchers ran the PCR with 60 Vbeta and 13 Jbeta primers. Sequenced by immunoSEQ multiplex PCR; TCRdb stores in-frame clones only, minus some. The sample records around 140,000 clones, over 60% being singletons. This specimen comes from a study of cytomegalovirus exposure and HLA in healthy donors. In germline, CDR1 is MDHEN, CDR2 SYDVKM. Trimming stripped 3 bases from V and 0 bases from J, with 8 bases between. This CDR3 contains 14 residues. The receptor comes from a female donor in good health and CMV-seropositive. The chain uses TRBV28 and TRBJ1-1; D not resolved. The sequencing sample was made of PBMCs. DNA for the CDR3: TGTGCCAGCAGTTTCGGCGGGATGAACACTGAAGCTTTCTTT. Translating gives CASSFGGMNTEAFF.